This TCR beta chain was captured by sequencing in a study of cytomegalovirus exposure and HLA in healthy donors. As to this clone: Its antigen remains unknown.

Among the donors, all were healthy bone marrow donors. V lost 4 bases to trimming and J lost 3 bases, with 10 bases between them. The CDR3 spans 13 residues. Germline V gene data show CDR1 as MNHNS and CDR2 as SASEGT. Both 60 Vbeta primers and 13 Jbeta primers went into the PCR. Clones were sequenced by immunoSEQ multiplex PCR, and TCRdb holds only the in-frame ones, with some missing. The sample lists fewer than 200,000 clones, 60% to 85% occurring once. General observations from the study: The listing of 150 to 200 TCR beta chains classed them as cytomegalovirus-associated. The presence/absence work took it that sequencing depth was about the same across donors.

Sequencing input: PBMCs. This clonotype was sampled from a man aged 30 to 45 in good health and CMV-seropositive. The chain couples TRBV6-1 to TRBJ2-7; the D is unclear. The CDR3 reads CASSAQVVYEQYF. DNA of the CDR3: TGTGCCAGCAGTGCACAAGTTGTCTACGAGCAGTACTTC.